These 28 T cell receptor beta chains originate from one sample sequenced in a study of shared clonotypes between healthy human individuals. The assay was immunoSEQ multiplex PCR, and TCRdb's table has in-frame clones only and misses some. This sample has 2 million to 3 million clones; around nine tenths occur once, and the top ten carry about 0.13%. The sample consisted of naive CD4+ T cells sorted from blood. Regarding subset: CD45RA+ positively selected. Receptor source: a young man in good health.

This CDR3 reads CASSVLTGGLDEQFF. CDR3 bases: TGTGCCAGCAGCGTGCTGACAGGGGGCCTCGATGAGCAGTTCTTC. The rearrangement uses TRBV9 and TRBJ2-1; 10 bases are shared with TRBD1. V dropped 2 bases and J dropped 8; count of bases not matched to a gene: 7. CDR3 length equals 15 residues. Germline CDR1 is SGDLS and CDR2 is YYNGEE.

This chain joins TRBV5-6 and TRBJ1-6, with TRBD1 as a possible D gene (6 bases). CDR1 is SGHDT and CDR2 is YYEEEE in the germline V gene. This CDR3 spans 16 amino acids. Trimming took 5 bases from V and 6 from J, leaving 18 bases between them. The CDR3 nucleotides read TGTGCCAGCAGGAAAACTTTGACAGGCCGTAATTCACCCCTCCACTTT. Its translation: CASRKTLTGRNSPLHF. Together with reference TRBV5-6 and TRBJ1-6, the CDR3 gives the full variable domain: DAGVTQSPTHLIKTRGQQVTLRCSPKSGHDTVSWYQQALGQGPQFIFQYYEEEERQRGNFPDRFSGHQFPNYSSELNVNALLLGDSALYLCASRKTLTGRNSPLHFGNGTRLTVT.

Turning to this clone: Other DNA sequences in this sample translate to the same CDR3. The chain has TRBV6-5 and TRBJ1-5; no clear D gene. V was pared by 2 bases and J by 1 base, with 6 bases between. CDR1 and CDR2 from the germline V gene are MNHEY and SVGAGI. This CDR3 spans 14 amino acids. Here the CDR3 reads CASSYDRSNQPQHF. The CDR3, as DNA: TGTGCCAGCAGTTACGACCGGAGCAATCAGCCCCAGCATTTT.

In the case of this clone: Different DNA sequences within this sample yield the same CDR3. This chain connects TRBV2 to TRBJ2-7, with 7 bases matching TRBD1. Germline V CDR1 and CDR2: SNHLY, FYNNEI. Germline trimming cut 6 bases from V and 2 bases from J; bases unmatched to any gene: 1. This CDR3 comprises 12 residues. CDR3 sequence: CASRTGPYEQYF. CDR3 bases: TGTGCCAGCAGGACAGGGCCCTACGAGCAGTACTTC.

The chain employs TRBV11-2 and TRBJ1-3; D gene ambiguous. This CDR3 spans 15 amino acids. Trimming left V 1 base short and J 2 bases short, with 9 bases between. Germline V lookup: CDR1 SGHAT, CDR2 FQNNGV. CDR3: CASSLVWEAGNTIYF. CDR3 nucleotide sequence: TGTGCCAGCAGCTTAGTTTGGGAAGCTGGAAACACCATATATTTT.

For the CDR3, the DNA is TGTGCCAGCAGTCCTCACCGTTGGGAGCAGTACTTC. Residues: CASSPHRWEQYF. This rearrangement joins TRBV2 to TRBJ2-7; D gene uncertain. The ends were cut back, 5 bases at V and 7 bases at J, with 12 bases in the middle. Germline values: CDR1 SNHLY, CDR2 FYNNEI. The CDR3 spans 12 residues.

This rearrangement joins TRBV2 to TRBJ1-6; D might be TRBD1 (6 bases). The CDR3 covers 15 residues. Trimming removed 3 bases from V and 6 bases from J, with 12 bases in between. In germline, CDR1 is SNHLY, CDR2 FYNNEI. The CDR3 reads CASSDGGGSNSPLHF. CDR3 bases: TGTGCCAGCAGTGATGGAGGGGGTTCTAATTCACCCCTCCACTTT.

Of note for this clone: Distinct nucleotide sequences in the sample also encode this CDR3. The V call is TRBV5-1, the J call TRBJ1-1; weak D call: TRBD1 (6 bases). Trimming cost V 2 bases and J 2 bases, with 7 bases left between them. Germline values: CDR1 SGHRS, CDR2 YFSETQ. This CDR3 contains 13 residues. The CDR3 region has the DNA TGCGCCAGCAGCTTTGGGACAAACACTGAAGCTTTCTTT. Protein: CASSFGTNTEAFF.

The V call is TRBV5-4, the J call TRBJ1-6; 7 nucleotides align to TRBD1. This CDR3 region has 18 residues. The trim removed 4 bases at V and 0 bases at J, leaving 10 bases unmatched. Germline V gene lookup returns CDR1 SGHNT and CDR2 YYREEE (reference sequence). CDR3 in amino acids: CASSQGTVPNSYNSPLHF. CDR3 coding DNA: TGTGCCAGCAGCCAGGGGACAGTCCCGAACTCCTATAATTCACCCCTCCACTTT.

This sequence joins TRBV6-6 and TRBJ2-7, with TRBD1 matching 10 bases. This CDR3 has 16 amino acids. V lost 4 bases, J lost 3 bases, and 9 bases stayed unmatched. The germline CDR1 and CDR2 sequences are MNHNY and SVGAGI (reference sequence). CDR3 DNA sequence: TGTGCCAGCAGTTCCTCCCCGGGACAGGGGATCTACGAGCAGTACTTC. Translation gives CASSSSPGQGIYEQYF.

This sequence joins TRBV23-1 and TRBJ1-5; no definite D call. TRBV23-1 is annotated as an ORF whose role is uncertain. The CDR3 loop spans 15 amino acids. Trimming stripped 4 bases from V and 1 base from J, with 11 bases between. In DNA, the CDR3 is TGCGCCAGCAGTCCCAGGCGCTGGAGCAATCAGCCCCAGCATTTT. Translation gives CASSPRRWSNQPQHF.

In its sample, this clone was seen once. This sequence joins TRBV10-1 and TRBJ2-7; no reliable D call. In germline, CDR1 is WNHNN, CDR2 SYGVQD (reference sequence). The V and J ends lost 1 base and 1 base respectively, with 11 bases between them. The CDR3 is 15 amino acids. CDR3 region: CASSEYGLGSYEQYF. As DNA, the CDR3 is TGCGCCAGCAGTGAGTATGGCCTGGGATCCTACGAGCAGTACTTC.

In DNA form, the CDR3 reads TGTGCCAGCAGCCGATCGACAGGGTTGGAGACCCAGTACTTC. Its translation is CASSRSTGLETQYF. The V and J genes are TRBV7-9 and TRBJ2-5; 7 positions agree with TRBD1. The CDR3 runs 14 residues. V dropped 5 bases and J dropped 5; count of bases not matched to a gene: 8. The germline gives CDR1 SEHNR, CDR2 FQNEAQ (reference sequence). Full variable domain (missing parts from reference TRBV7-9 and TRBJ2-5): DTGVSQNPRHKITKRGQNVTFRCDPISEHNRLYWYRQTLGQGPEFLTYFQNEAQLEKSRLLSDRFSAERPKGSFSTLEIQRTEQGDSAMYLCASSRSTGLETQYFGPGTRLLVL.

The chain is built from TRBV29-1 and TRBJ2-7, with 12 nucleotides matching TRBD2. V lost 5 bases, J lost 6 bases, and 5 bases stayed unmatched. Germline V CDR1 and CDR2: SQVTM, ANQGSEA. The CDR3 contains 13 residues. The CDR3 region is CSVLAGGLSEQYF. In DNA form, the CDR3 reads TGCAGCGTTCTAGCGGGAGGGCTCAGCGAGCAGTACTTC.

The chain combines TRBV30 with TRBJ2-5; no clear D. V was pared by 1 base and J by 1 base, with 7 bases between. The CDR3 length is 13 residues. CDR1 is GTSNPN and CDR2 is SVGIG in the germline V gene (reference sequence). This chain's CDR3 is CAWSGVIQETQYF. CDR3 DNA sequence: TGTGCCTGGAGTGGGGTTATCCAAGAGACCCAGTACTTC.

The gene calls are TRBV19 and TRBJ2-1, with D unresolved. This CDR3 has 12 residues. Germline V gene data show CDR1 as LNHDA and CDR2 as SQIVND (reference sequence). The germline V and J ends were trimmed by 4 bases and 10 bases, with 11 bases remaining between them. This chain's CDR3 is CASSSSGREQFF. CDR3 DNA sequence: TGTGCCAGTAGTAGCTCAGGACGCGAGCAGTTCTTC.

The chain has TRBV2 and TRBJ2-2; D may be TRBD2 (5 bases). V shed 8 bases and J shed 7 bases, with 17 bases lying between them. Germline V gene data show CDR1 as SNHLY and CDR2 as FYNNEI. CDR3 length equals 14 residues. As DNA, the CDR3 is TGTGCCAGCGGAAAGGACTCTATACTCGGGGAGCTGTTTTTT. Translating gives CASGKDSILGELFF.

The genes are TRBV28 and TRBJ2-5; D unresolved. CDR1 and CDR2 (germline): MDHEN, SYDVKM. CDR3 length: 17 residues. The V end lost 2 bases, the J end lost 1 base, and 17 bases lay between the germline ends. CDR3 DNA: TGTGCCAGCAGTTTAATCGGGTCAACTCCCCTCCAAGAGACCCAGTACTTC. Translated: CASSLIGSTPLQETQYF. Supplemented by reference TRBV28 and TRBJ2-5, the full variable domain reads DVKVTQSSRYLVKRTGEKVFLECVQDMDHENMFWYRQDPGLGLRLIYFSYDVKMKEKGDIPEGYSVSREKKERFSLILESASTNQTSMYLCASSLIGSTPLQETQYFGPGTRLLVL.

A few counts support this clone. This chain connects TRBV18 to TRBJ1-1; D unresolved. Germline CDR1 KGHSH, CDR2 LQKENI. The CDR3 runs to 14 residues. Trimming took 6 bases from V and 2 from J, leaving 13 bases between them. This CDR3 is CASSFGEGNTEAFF. The CDR3 coding sequence is TGTGCCAGCTCGTTCGGGGAGGGTAACACTGAAGCTTTCTTT.

The rearrangement uses TRBV2 and TRBJ1-6; D might be TRBD1 (5 bases). The CDR3 contains 13 residues. Germline V gives CDR1 SNHLY, CDR2 FYNNEI. V was shortened by 7 bases and J by 7 bases, with 11 bases between the two germline ends. CDR3 DNA: TGTGCCAGCACTGGGACCCCGAATTCACCCCTCCACTTT. It codes for CASTGTPNSPLHF.

The chain recombines TRBV6-5 with TRBJ1-2, with D possibly TRBD1 on 5 matching bases. The CDR3 has 13 residues. Germline CDR1 reads MNHEY; CDR2 reads SVGAGI. Trimming took off 5 bases at V and 10 bases at J, with 17 bases between the two ends. The DNA for the CDR3 is TGTGCCAGCAGTACTCCCGGGACCTCCTCCTACACCTTC. It codes for CASSTPGTSSYTF.

The J gene is TRBJ2-5, the V gene TRBV2; D uncertain. Germline CDR1 is SNHLY and CDR2 is FYNNEI. V gave up 6 bases and J gave up 5 bases, with 22 bases separating them. The CDR3 runs to 16 residues. The CDR3 protein is CASRAFHGDLWETQYF. The CDR3 region has the DNA TGTGCCAGCAGAGCTTTTCACGGAGATCTCTGGGAGACCCAGTACTTC.

The V gene is TRBV28, the J gene TRBJ1-5; 8 bases agree with TRBD1. Trimming took 7 bases from V and 6 from J; bases not matched to a gene: 8. Germline CDR1 is MDHEN and CDR2 is SYDVKM. This CDR3 is built from 14 residues. CDR3 in DNA: TGTGCCAGCACCCACCCAGGGGGCGGTCAGCCCCAGCATTTT. Translated, it gives CASTHPGGGQPQHF.

The chain is built from TRBV19 and TRBJ1-5; D not certain. The CDR3 is 14 amino acids. CDR1 LNHDA and CDR2 SQIVND come from the germline V gene (reference sequence). V was cut by 3 bases and J by 11 bases, with 17 bases left in between. The CDR3 protein is CASSISGGPVAQHF. In DNA, the CDR3 is TGTGCCAGTAGTATCTCGGGAGGGCCCGTGGCCCAGCATTTT.

This chain uses TRBV2 with TRBJ2-2; no definite D call. Germline-derived CDR1 and CDR2 are SNHLY and FYNNEI. The CDR3 loop spans 13 amino acids. Trimming shortened V by 1 base and J by 4 bases, and 4 bases separated the two germline ends. This CDR3 reads CASSEGGTGELFF. The CDR3 nucleotides are TGTGCCAGCAGTGAAGGGGGCACCGGGGAGCTGTTTTTT.

The V call is TRBV12-5, the J call TRBJ2-2; tentative D call: TRBD1 (5 bases). With 7 bases removed from V and 5 bases from J, the gap between germline ends came to 17 bases. The CDR3 has 15 residues. Germline values: CDR1 LGHNT, CDR2 FRNRAP. The CDR3 DNA reads as TGTGCTAGTGACTTCGAAGGGGCGCGAACCGGGGAGCTGTTTTTT. It specifies CASDFEGARTGELFF.

The chain recombines TRBV30 with TRBJ2-3; the match to TRBD2 covers 9 bases. The germline V gene encodes CDR1 GTSNPN and CDR2 SVGIG (reference sequence). J gave up 4 bases and V 5 bases, and 10 bases lay outside the gene matches. This CDR3 region has 15 residues. CDR3: CAWSQSGTSPDTQYF. CDR3 sequence (DNA): TGTGCCTGGTCTCAATCGGGGACTAGCCCAGATACGCAGTATTTT.

V is TRBV7-2 and J is TRBJ2-4; D is perhaps TRBD1 (5 bases). CDR1 and CDR2 (germline): SGHTA, FQGNSA. This CDR3 is built from 15 residues. V was trimmed by 3 bases and J by 6 bases, leaving 15 bases between them. CDR3 in amino acids: CASSLSWGSLNIQYF. DNA for the CDR3: TGTGCCAGCAGCTTGTCGTGGGGCAGCCTAAACATTCAGTACTTC.